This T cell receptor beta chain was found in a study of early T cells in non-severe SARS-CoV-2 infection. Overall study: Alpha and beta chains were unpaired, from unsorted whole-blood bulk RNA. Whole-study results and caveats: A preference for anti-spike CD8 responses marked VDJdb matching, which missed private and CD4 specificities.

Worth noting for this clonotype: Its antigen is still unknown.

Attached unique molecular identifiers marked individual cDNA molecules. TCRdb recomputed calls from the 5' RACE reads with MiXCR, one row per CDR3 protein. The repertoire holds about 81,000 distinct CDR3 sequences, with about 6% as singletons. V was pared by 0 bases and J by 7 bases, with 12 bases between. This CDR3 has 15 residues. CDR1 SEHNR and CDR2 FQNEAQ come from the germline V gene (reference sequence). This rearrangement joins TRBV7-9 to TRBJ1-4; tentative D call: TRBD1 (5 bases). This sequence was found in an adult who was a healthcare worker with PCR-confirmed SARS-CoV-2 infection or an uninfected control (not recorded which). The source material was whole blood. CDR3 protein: CASSLAGGDGEKLFF. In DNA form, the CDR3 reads TGTGCCAGCAGCTTAGCTGGGGGAGACGGTGAAAAACTGTTTTTT.